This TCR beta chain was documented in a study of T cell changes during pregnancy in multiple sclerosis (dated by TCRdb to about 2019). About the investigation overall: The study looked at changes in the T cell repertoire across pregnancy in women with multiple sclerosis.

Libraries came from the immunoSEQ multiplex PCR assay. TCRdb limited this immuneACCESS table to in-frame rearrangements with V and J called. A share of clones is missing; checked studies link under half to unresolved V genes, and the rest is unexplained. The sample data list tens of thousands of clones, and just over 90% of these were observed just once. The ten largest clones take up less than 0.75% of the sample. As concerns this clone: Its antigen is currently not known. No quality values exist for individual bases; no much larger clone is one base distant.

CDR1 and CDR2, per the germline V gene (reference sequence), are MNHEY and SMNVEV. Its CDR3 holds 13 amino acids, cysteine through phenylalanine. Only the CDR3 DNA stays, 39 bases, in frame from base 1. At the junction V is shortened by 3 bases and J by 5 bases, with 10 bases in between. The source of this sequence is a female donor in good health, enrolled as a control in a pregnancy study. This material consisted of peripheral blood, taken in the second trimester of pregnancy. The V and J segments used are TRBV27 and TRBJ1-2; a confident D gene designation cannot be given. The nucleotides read TGTGCCAGCAGTTTGAAGAGGAGTTATGGCTACACCTTC. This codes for CASSLKRSYGYTF.